What follows are 23 T cell receptor beta chains derived from one specimen sequenced in a study of T cells in Graves' hyperthyroidism and ophthalmopathy. It was RNA transcripts that yielded the amplified TCR beta CDR3 regions. The TCR CDR3 was amplified in a first-round RT-PCR using the HTBI primer set. One entry per CDR3 protein results from TCRdb running MiXCR on the multiplex PCR reads. The sample includes roughly 550,000 distinct CDR3 sequences, 15% to 20% of them seen just once. Material: blood. The receptors were sampled from a woman in her 30s with Graves' ophthalmopathy.

This clonotype has ten or more counts. The chain is built from TRBV18 and TRBJ1-1; weak D call: TRBD1 (6 bases). This CDR3 contains 16 residues. Germline-derived CDR1 and CDR2 are KGHSH and LQKENI. Trimming took off 6 bases at V and 0 bases at J, with 17 bases between the two ends. CDR3 nucleotide sequence: TGTGCCAGCTCCCCAAGCGGGGGCGCTTTGAACACTGAAGCTTTCTTT. This codes for CASSPSGGALNTEAFF.

This clonotype has more than one count but fewer than ten. The chain carries TRBV6-6 and TRBJ1-2; D uncertain. The CDR3 spans 19 residues. Trimming took 2 bases from V and 3 from J, leaving 25 bases between them. Germline values: CDR1 MNHNY, CDR2 SVGAGI (reference sequence). The CDR3 protein is CASSYAAPPADITDYGYTF. The CDR3 DNA is TGTGCCAGCAGTTACGCCGCCCCCCCCGCAGATATAACTGACTATGGCTACACCTTC.

There are many counts of this clonotype. J is TRBJ2-7 and V is TRBV11-2, with D possibly TRBD2 on 6 matching bases. The CDR3 covers 16 residues. CDR1 SGHAT and CDR2 FQNNGV come from the germline V gene. V was cut by 4 bases and J by 5 bases, with 21 bases left in between. CDR3 nucleotides: TGTGCCAGCAGCTCCATCTCCGGGACGGAGGGTGACGAGCAGTACTTC. Its protein is CASSSISGTEGDEQYF.

This sequence joins TRBV5-1 and TRBJ2-1; D could derive from TRBD1 or TRBD2 (5 bases each). Germline values: CDR1 SGHRS, CDR2 YFSETQ. Trimming left V 5 bases short and J 5 bases short, with 11 bases between. This CDR3 has 13 residues. The CDR3 DNA reads TGCGCCAGCAGTACGGGACCCGACAATGAGCAGTTCTTC. This encodes CASSTGPDNEQFF. Variable domain in full (rest from reference TRBV5-1 and TRBJ2-1): KAGVTQTPRYLIKTRGQQVTLSCSPISGHRSVSWYQQTPGQGLQFLFEYFSETQRNKGNFPGRFSGRQFSNSRSEMNVSTLELGDSALYLCASSTGPDNEQFFGPGTRLTVL.

This clonotype was counted many times. The chain employs TRBV12-3 or TRBV12-4 and TRBJ1-1; D gene ambiguous. The CDR3 is made up of 11 amino acids. V lost 6 bases to trimming and J lost 5 bases, with 7 bases between them. CDR3 sequence (DNA): TGTGCCAGCAGGGGGATGACTGAAGCTTTCTTT. Translated, it gives CASRGMTEAFF.

V and J are TRBV4-2 and TRBJ2-3, with D perhaps matching TRBD2 (6 bases). V was cut by 1 base and J by 6 bases, with 20 bases left in between. Looked up from germline, CDR1 is LGHNA and CDR2 is YNFKEQ. CDR3 length: 17 residues. This CDR3 reads CASSQGTGSPLGDTQYF. Written as DNA, the CDR3 is TGTGCCAGCAGCCAAGGTACCGGGAGTCCACTAGGGGATACGCAGTATTTT.

This clonotype has more than one count but fewer than ten. The chain is built from TRBV5-6 and TRBJ2-2; 8 bases line up with TRBD1. With 4 bases clipped from V and 1 base from J, the junction kept 3 bases outside the gene matches. The CDR3 is 15 amino acids. Germline-derived CDR1 and CDR2 are SGHDT and YYEEEE. The CDR3 DNA reads TGTGCCAGCAGCGAGACAGGGGTGAACACCGGGGAGCTGTTTTTT. Translating it yields CASSETGVNTGELFF.

The chain couples TRBV6-1 to TRBJ2-3, with 7 bases matching TRBD2. CDR3 length equals 14 residues. Per germline, CDR1 MNHNS and CDR2 SASEGT. J gave up 3 bases and V 5 bases, and 5 bases lay outside the gene matches. CDR3 amino acids: CASSPTLATDTQYF. Written as DNA, the CDR3 is TGTGCCAGCAGTCCAACACTAGCGACAGATACGCAGTATTTT.

This clonotype has a count of ten or more. J is TRBJ2-4 and V is TRBV11-2, with 12 nucleotides matching TRBD1. This CDR3 is 16 amino acids long. The V segment lost 1 base and the J segment 8 bases; nucleotides outside the gene matches: 6. Germline CDR1 and CDR2: SGHAT and FQNNGV. As DNA, the CDR3 is TGTGCCAGCAGCTTAGTAGGGACAGGGGGCCTAGACATTCAGTACTTC. Amino acids: CASSLVGTGGLDIQYF.

This clonotype was picked up many times. The chain recombines TRBV2 with TRBJ2-1; possibly TRBD2 for D (7 bases). CDR3 length: 17 amino acids. CDR1 SNHLY and CDR2 FYNNEI come from the germline V gene. Trimming took 3 bases from V and 0 from J, leaving 15 bases between them. CDR3 region: CASSDHGGLSSYNEQFF. The CDR3 nucleotides are TGTGCCAGCAGTGATCACGGGGGGCTGAGCTCCTACAATGAGCAGTTCTTC.

This clonotype was seen many times. This chain joins TRBV12-3 or TRBV12-4 and TRBJ2-5; a possible D gene is TRBD2 (5 bases). The CDR3 contains 14 residues. V was trimmed by 1 base and J by 5 bases, leaving 11 bases between them. DNA for the CDR3: TGTGCCAGCAGTTTAGACGGGGTTCGGGAGACCCAGTACTTC. Amino acids: CASSLDGVRETQYF.

This clonotype was observed at least ten times. This chain links TRBV2 with TRBJ2-1, with unresolved D. CDR1 and CDR2 (germline): SNHLY, FYNNEI. Trimming cost V 0 bases and J 6 bases, with 9 bases left between them. The CDR3 sequence is 14 residues long. The CDR3 reads CASSEARPGNEQFF. The CDR3 DNA is TGTGCCAGCAGTGAAGCGAGGCCAGGCAATGAGCAGTTCTTC.

V gene TRBV6-1 combines with J gene TRBJ2-3, with TRBD2 matching 8 bases. The V gene end was trimmed by 1 base and the J gene end by 5 bases; junction bases not matched to a gene: 8. The CDR3 sequence is 16 residues long. The germline V gene encodes CDR1 MNHNS and CDR2 SASEGT. In DNA, the CDR3 is TGTGCCAGCAGTGAAGAAGGAGCGGGAGTAGGAGATACGCAGTATTTT. This gives the protein CASSEEGAGVGDTQYF.

In this sample, this clonotype turned up a few times. The rearrangement joins TRBV10-3 to TRBJ2-1, with TRBD2 matching 13 bases. The CDR3 consists of 15 residues. Germline CDR1 is ENHRY and CDR2 is SYGVKD. V was pared by 3 bases and J by 7 bases, with 3 bases of the junction left unmatched. The chain's CDR3 is CAISEGLAGVNEQFF. The CDR3 coding sequence is TGTGCCATCAGTGAAGGACTAGCGGGAGTGAATGAGCAGTTCTTC.

This clonotype was detected ten times or more. The gene calls are TRBV15 and TRBJ2-1, with a weak D call TRBD2 (7 bases). From germline, CDR1 is LNHNV and CDR2 YYDKDF (reference sequence). Trimming stripped 5 bases from V and 4 bases from J, with 18 bases between. This CDR3 spans 16 amino acids. The CDR3 region is CATSRGALATYNEQFF. CDR3 DNA: TGTGCCACCAGCCGGGGGGCTCTAGCGACATACAATGAGCAGTTCTTC. Full variable domain (outside the CDR3, taken from reference TRBV15 and TRBJ2-1): DAMVIQNPRYQVTQFGKPVTLSCSQTLNHNVMYWYQQKSSQAPKLLFHYYDKDFNNEADTPDNFQSRRPNTSFCFLDIRSPGLGDTAMYLCATSRGALATYNEQFFGPGTRLTVL.

This clonotype was detected ten times or more. The V gene is TRBV28, the J gene TRBJ1-2; no clear D gene. This CDR3 region has 14 residues. V dropped 2 bases and J dropped 2 bases, with 9 bases sitting between them. Germline V gene data show CDR1 as MDHEN and CDR2 as SYDVKM. The CDR3 region has the DNA TGTGCCAGCAGTTTAGCCTTGATGAACTATGGCTACACCTTC. Translating gives CASSLALMNYGYTF.

V gene TRBV5-6 combines with J gene TRBJ2-2; D is possibly TRBD1 (6 bases). Between the trimmed V and J ends, which lost 3 bases and 3 bases, there was a span of 15 bases. Germline CDR1 and CDR2: SGHDT and YYEEEE. The CDR3 runs to 16 residues. DNA of the CDR3: TGTGCCAGCAGCTATTGGACAGCTGGTGACACCGGGGAGCTGTTTTTT. Translated: CASSYWTAGDTGELFF.

This clonotype was observed a few times. In DNA form, the CDR3 reads TGTGCCAGCAGTTTTACAGGGCGGTCCGGGGAGCTGTTTTTT. It encodes CASSFTGRSGELFF. The rearrangement uses TRBV27 and TRBJ2-2, with D possibly TRBD1 on 6 matching bases. CDR3 length equals 14 residues. The germline V gene has CDR1 MNHEY and CDR2 SMNVEV (reference sequence). V was pared by 3 bases and J by 6 bases, with 11 bases between.

In its sample, this clonotype was seen a few times. The J gene is TRBJ1-2, the V gene TRBV28; 7 bases fit TRBD1. V was clipped by 4 bases and J by 6 bases; unmatched bases: 5. The CDR3 length is 13 residues. Germline assignment: CDR1 MDHEN and CDR2 SYDVKM. The CDR3 sequence is CASSSRDRDGYTF. As DNA, the CDR3 is TGTGCCAGCAGTTCCCGGGACAGAGATGGCTACACCTTC.

This clonotype has only a few counts. J is TRBJ2-6 and V is TRBV7-3, with D perhaps TRBD2 (6 bases). Trimming left V 5 bases short and J 3 bases short, with 20 bases between. Germline CDR1 reads SGHTA; CDR2 reads FQGTGA. The CDR3 is made up of 18 amino acids. CDR3 in amino acids: CASSRPGDRRHGANVLTF. For the CDR3, the DNA is TGTGCCAGCAGCCGACCGGGGGACCGTCGCCATGGGGCCAACGTCCTGACTTTC.

This clonotype came up many times. V is TRBV5-1 and J is TRBJ2-7; D gene ambiguous. V lost 6 bases and J lost 3, with 16 bases in between. This CDR3 has 14 residues. CDR1 and CDR2 from the germline V gene are SGHRS and YFSETQ. DNA for the CDR3: TGCGCCAGCAAGGTATCGGCTGGGATCTACGAGCAGTACTTC. Translation gives CASKVSAGIYEQYF.

This clonotype was recorded once. The CDR3 is CASSFFPAGNQPQHF. CDR3 DNA sequence: TGTGCCAGCAGCTTCTTCCCGGCGGGCAATCAGCCCCAGCATTTT. J is TRBJ1-5 and V is TRBV7-8; D unresolved. In germline, CDR1 is SGHVS, CDR2 FQNEAQ. This CDR3 is built from 15 residues. Deletions cut 3 bases from V and 2 bases from J, with 11 bases between.

This clonotype was picked up a small number of times. V is TRBV9 and J is TRBJ2-7; TRBD1 or TRBD2 may be the D gene (5 bases each). This CDR3 contains 17 residues. Germline CDR1 and CDR2: SGDLS and YYNGEE. V was cut by 0 bases and J by 3 bases, with 19 bases left in between. The CDR3, as DNA: TGTGCCAGCAGCGTAGAACCACGACAGAGGGCCCACTACGAGCAGTACTTC. Translation: CASSVEPRQRAHYEQYF.